Following are 24 T cell receptor beta chains from one sample sequenced in a study of T cell clonality in common variable immunodeficiency. Measured with immunoSEQ multiplex PCR; TCRdb has only the in-frame clones, and not every one. The sample yields 30,000 to 40,000 clones, without any singletons. Input material: peripheral blood mononuclear cells. These receptors were obtained from a person between 18 and 75 years old in good health.

This clone was counted ten times or more. The covered CDR3 bases are TGTGCCTGGAGTGTTAGAGGGACAACGAACACTGAA. This codes for CAWSVRGTTNTE. The entire CDR3 reads CAWSVRGTTNTEAFF. The rearrangement joins TRBV30 to TRBJ1-1; D possibly corresponds to TRBD1 (6 bases). The read comes to an end 3 residues before the CDR3 does, leaving the germline J gene to fill in the end. This CDR3 spans 15 amino acids. Trimming removed 0 bases from V and 1 base from J, with 12 bases in between. CDR1 and CDR2 from the germline V gene are GTSNPN and SVGIG (reference sequence).

This clone was observed at least ten times. CDR3 DNA, as far as it was read: TGTGCCAGCTCGTCGATTCAGGGGAAGTCGGCAGATACG. It encodes CASSSIQGKSADT. The CDR3 as a whole reads CASSSIQGKSADTQYF. The chain carries TRBV28 and TRBJ2-3; D is possibly TRBD1 (6 bases). With the read ending 3 residues before the CDR3 end, the germline J gene is used to fill in that end. Germline CDR1 reads MDHEN; CDR2 reads SYDVKM. Trimming shortened V by 8 bases and J by 4 bases, and 22 bases separated the two germline ends. The CDR3 contains 16 residues.

This clone was seen only a few times. The chain's CDR3 is CASTSQGAGGYTF. The CDR3 DNA, read in part, is TGTGCCAGCACCTCTCAGGGGGCCGGCGGC. V usage is TRBV2 and J usage is TRBJ1-2; the match to TRBD1 covers 8 bases. The CDR3 end falls 3 residues outside the read, so it is completed with the germline J gene. From germline, CDR1 is SNHLY and CDR2 FYNNEI. The length of the CDR3 is 13 residues.

This clone was found many times. The CDR3 is cut off 3 residues early in the read; its end comes from the germline J gene. The chain employs TRBV19 and TRBJ2-1; the match to TRBD1 covers 9 bases. The CDR3 loop spans 15 amino acids. Germline V gene lookup returns CDR1 LNHDA and CDR2 SQIVND (reference sequence). V lost 4 bases and J lost 4; bases outside the gene matches: 5. This chain's CDR3 is CASSRDRADYNEQFF. CDR3 bases read: TGTGCCAGTAGTAGGGACAGGGCTGATTACAATGAG.

Ten or more counts support this clone. The sequenced fragment ends 3 residues before the CDR3 boundary, so the rest is inferred from the germline J gene. The J gene is TRBJ2-7, the V gene TRBV20-1, with 8 bases fitting TRBD2. The germline CDR1 and CDR2 sequences are DFQATT and SNEGSKA (reference sequence). Trimming at V came to 4 bases and at J to 0 bases, leaving 5 bases not matched to a gene. CDR3 length: 14 amino acids. The sequenced part of the CDR3 DNA is TGCAGTGCTATTAGCGGGATCCACTCCTACGAG. This sequence encodes CSAISGIHSYE. The CDR3 as a whole reads CSAISGIHSYEQYF.

The sample holds a few counts of this clone. From the germline J gene comes the end of the CDR3, since the read stops 3 residues before it. The gene calls are TRBV10-2 and TRBJ2-7, with D perhaps matching TRBD2 (5 bases). The germline V and J ends were trimmed by 8 bases and 0 bases, with 11 bases remaining between them. The CDR3 runs to 13 residues. CDR1 and CDR2 from the germline V gene are WSHSY and SAAADI. This CDR3 is CASSGRVSYEQYF. CDR3 bases read: TGCGCCAGCTCTGGGCGGGTCTCCTACGAG.

This clone has ten or more counts. The CDR3 spells CASSPVGRRGPLHF. The CDR3 DNA, read in part, is TGTGCCAGCTCACCAGTGGGGCGGCGGGGACCC. The V and J genes are TRBV18 and TRBJ1-6, with D possibly being TRBD1 (5 bases). With the read ending 3 residues before the CDR3 end, the germline J gene is used to fill in that end. The CDR3 spans 14 residues. Germline V gene data show CDR1 as KGHSH and CDR2 as LQKENI. V lost 2 bases, J lost 12 bases, and 14 bases lay in between.

This clone was seen a few times. The read ends 3 residues before the CDR3 terminus; that terminus is restored from the germline J gene. V and J are TRBV10-2 and TRBJ2-7; 8 bases align to TRBD2. This CDR3 comprises 15 residues. Unmatched junction bases numbered 10, after V lost 3 bases and J lost 6 bases. The germline CDR1 and CDR2 sequences are WSHSY and SAAADI. Here the CDR3 reads CASSEVASGSPEQYF. Partial CDR3 DNA: TGCGCCAGCAGTGAAGTAGCCAGCGGGAGTCCCGAG.

In this sample, this clone turned up many times. The sequenced CDR3 bases are TGTGCCAGCAGTTACAGGCTAGGCCATGAG. Translated, it gives CASSYRLGHE. The whole CDR3 sequence reads CASSYRLGHEQFF. The chain has TRBV6-2 or TRBV6-3 and TRBJ2-1; D ambiguous. The missing CDR3 end, 3 residues past where the read stops, is filled in from the germline J gene. The germline gives CDR1 MNHEY, CDR2 SVGEGT. This CDR3 region has 13 residues. Trimming took 2 bases from V and 8 from J, leaving 10 bases between them.

This clone was found a few times. The CDR3 is cut off 3 residues early in the read; its end comes from the germline J gene. The J gene is TRBJ2-5, the V gene TRBV10-2, with a weak D call TRBD2 (6 bases). The CDR3 covers 17 residues. Germline V lookup: CDR1 WSHSY, CDR2 SAAADI. The V end lost 0 bases, the J end lost 4 bases, and 18 bases lay between the germline ends. The DNA read from the CDR3 is TGCGCCAGCAGTGAGTCGCTTTCTGGCGGGAAAACAGAGACC. It yields the protein CASSESLSGGKTET. The full-length CDR3 reads as CASSESLSGGKTETQYF.

This clone has ten or more counts. The read terminates 3 residues before the CDR3 end, so the remaining end is supplied by the germline J gene. The rearrangement uses TRBV4-1 and TRBJ2-2, with 7 bases fitting TRBD1. The CDR3 sequence is 18 residues long. Germline assignment: CDR1 MGHRA and CDR2 YSYEKL. J gave up 7 bases and V 3 bases, and 17 bases lay outside the gene matches. Incomplete CDR3 DNA: TGCGCCAGCAGCCAGATACCGCTCGTTAGGGGGCATAACGGGGAG. Amino acids: CASSQIPLVRGHNGE. The whole CDR3 sequence is CASSQIPLVRGHNGELFF.

The sample holds many counts of this clone. The DNA ends 3 residues before the CDR3 does, and the rest of the CDR3 is filled in from the germline J gene. This chain uses TRBV30 with TRBJ2-7; D is possibly TRBD2 (6 bases). There are 12 residues in the CDR3. With 2 bases removed from V and 6 bases from J, the gap between germline ends came to 11 bases. CDR1 is GTSNPN and CDR2 is SVGIG in the germline V gene (reference sequence). The CDR3 bases that were read are TGTGCCTGGAGTCCGTCGGGGGTCGAG. This codes for CAWSPSGVE. From start to end, the CDR3 is CAWSPSGVEQYF.

This clone was recorded many times. Read sequence stops 3 residues before the CDR3 end, and the germline J gene provides the missing end. V and J are TRBV13 and TRBJ2-3; D gene ambiguous. V gave up 5 bases and J gave up 1 base, with 16 bases separating them. Germline CDR1 is PRHDT and CDR2 is FYEKMQ (reference sequence). CDR3 length: 16 residues. The CDR3 reads CASSAPLGLGTDTQYF. CDR3 bases read: TGTGCCAGCAGCGCACCCCTCGGGTTGGGCACAGATACG.

The sample holds many counts of this clone. The missing CDR3 end, 3 residues past where the read stops, is filled in from the germline J gene. The V gene is TRBV5-8, the J gene TRBJ2-3; no clear D gene. The V end lost 4 bases, the J end lost 0 bases, and 6 bases lay between the germline ends. The CDR3 is made up of 13 amino acids. The germline CDR1 and CDR2 sequences are SGHTS and YDEGEE. The CDR3 sequence is CASSKRSTDTQYF. The CDR3 bases that were read are TGTGCCAGCAGCAAAAGGAGCACAGATACG.

At least ten counts were recorded for this clone. The read comes to an end 3 residues before the CDR3 does, leaving the germline J gene to fill in the end. This sequence joins TRBV20-1 and TRBJ1-1, with 11 bases matching TRBD1. The CDR3 is made up of 15 amino acids. The junction had 8 bases not matched to a gene; V was cut back by 6 bases and J by 2 bases. The germline V gene encodes CDR1 DFQATT and CDR2 SNEGSKA (reference sequence). CDR3 sequence reads: CSARPDRGLNTEAFF. The covered CDR3 bases are TGCAGTGCGAGACCGGACAGGGGGCTTAACACTGAA.

Details on this clone: The sequence runs out 3 residues before the end of the CDR3; the remainder is reconstructed from the germline J gene. J is TRBJ2-3 and V is TRBV5-1; 7 bases agree with TRBD1. This CDR3 region has 15 residues. Germline V gives CDR1 SGHRS, CDR2 YFSETQ. The chain's CDR3 is CASSLSGTAEETQYF. The sequenced part of the CDR3 DNA is TGCGCCAGCAGCCTCTCGGGGACAGCCGAAGAGACG.

This clone was seen ten or more times. The read terminates 3 residues before the CDR3 end, so the remaining end is supplied by the germline J gene. The chain employs TRBV30 and TRBJ2-1; the D gene is possibly TRBD1 (6 bases). Germline CDR1 reads GTSNPN; CDR2 reads SVGIG (reference sequence). The germline V and J ends were trimmed by 3 bases and 3 bases, with 9 bases remaining between them. The CDR3 is 13 amino acids. The part of the CDR3 DNA that was read is TGTGCCTGGAGCGGACAGTTCTACAATGAG. Translating gives CAWSGQFYNE. The full CDR3 protein is CAWSGQFYNEQFF.

This clone has a count of ten or more. Here the CDR3 reads CSVVRGSEVNEQFF. The CDR3 DNA, read in part, is TGCAGTGTTGTTCGGGGGAGTGAAGTGAATGAG. This chain connects TRBV20-1 to TRBJ2-1, with D perhaps TRBD2 (6 bases). Coverage ceases 3 residues before the CDR3 finishes, and the germline J gene fills in the end. Germline CDR1 DFQATT, CDR2 SNEGSKA (reference sequence). CDR3 length: 14 amino acids. Trimming left V 7 bases short and J 7 bases short, with 20 bases between.

This clone was recorded at least ten times. The DNA read from the CDR3 is TGTGCCAGCAGCGTTTTGAGCGGGAGTGTCCCAGATACG. Translating it yields CASSVLSGSVPDT. From start to end, the CDR3 is CASSVLSGSVPDTQYF. The V gene is TRBV9, the J gene TRBJ2-3, with 8 bases matching TRBD2. The read falls 3 residues short of the CDR3 end, and the missing part is taken from the germline J gene. Looked up from germline, CDR1 is SGDLS and CDR2 is YYNGEE. This CDR3 is built from 16 residues. Trimming cost V 2 bases and J 4 bases; bases outside gene matches: 9. Based on the CDR3 plus reference TRBV9 and TRBJ2-3, the full variable domain is DSGVTQTPKHLITATGQRVTLRCSPRSGDLSVYWYQQSLDQGLQFLIQYYNGEERAKGNILERFSAQQFPDLHSELNLSSLELGDSALYFCASSVLSGSVPDTQYFGPGTRLTVL.

This clone appeared many times. The CDR3 end falls 3 residues outside the read, so it is completed with the germline J gene. V and J are TRBV18 and TRBJ2-7, with 9 positions matching TRBD1. CDR3 size: 14 residues. Germline loops: CDR1 KGHSH, CDR2 LQKENI. Unmatched junction bases numbered 2, after V lost 3 bases and J lost 2 bases. CDR3 protein: CASSPGQGAYEQYF. Incomplete CDR3 DNA: TGTGCCAGCTCACCGGGACAGGGAGCCTACGAG.

This clone was seen a handful of times. The read comes to an end 3 residues before the CDR3 does, leaving the germline J gene to fill in the end. V usage is TRBV2 and J usage is TRBJ2-7, with 8 bases that match TRBD1. The CDR3 spans 14 residues. Per germline, CDR1 SNHLY and CDR2 FYNNEI. V lost 5 bases to trimming and J lost 3 bases; unmatched junction nucleotides: 6. Incomplete CDR3 DNA: TGTGCCAGCAGTTCCCGGACAGGGAACTACGAG. Its protein product is CASSSRTGNYE. The full CDR3 sequence reads CASSSRTGNYEQYF.

A note on this clone: With a far larger clone one base away, a read error is the likely cause. The CDR3 extends 3 residues past the end of the read, so its final part is completed from the germline J gene. The gene calls are TRBV30 and TRBJ1-2; 12 nucleotides match TRBD1. CDR1 is GTSNPN and CDR2 is SVGIG in the germline V gene (reference sequence). The CDR3 covers 14 residues. V lost 8 bases and J lost 1; bases outside the gene matches: 5. Partial CDR3 DNA: TGTGCCCGGGGACAGGGGGCGTTTAACTATGGC. Encoded protein: CARGQGAFNYG. Given in full, the CDR3 is CARGQGAFNYGYTF.

This clone was picked up a small number of times. Read data end 3 residues before the CDR3 end; the end is taken from the germline J gene. Other nucleotide sequences from this sample produce the same CDR3. This rearrangement joins TRBV30 to TRBJ1-2; D ambiguous. V gave up 4 bases and J gave up 1 base, with 13 bases separating them. The CDR3 totals 14 residues. CDR1 and CDR2 from the germline V gene are GTSNPN and SVGIG (reference sequence). Partial CDR3 DNA: TGTGCCTGGAAGGCGGCCGGAGATAACTATGGC. The encoded protein is CAWKAAGDNYG. The entire CDR3 sequence reads CAWKAAGDNYGYTF.

This clone was seen ten or more times. The read ends 3 residues shy of where the CDR3 ends; the end is completed using the germline J gene. At the DNA level, this CDR3 is encoded by other sequences in the same sample as well. This sequence joins TRBV7-9 and TRBJ1-2; D is unclear. Trimming removed 1 base from V and 5 bases from J, with 8 bases in between. CDR1 is SEHNR, CDR2 FQNEAQ, per germline (reference sequence). CDR3 size: 13 residues. CDR3 loop: CASSLGTLYGYTF. CDR3 DNA, as far as it was read: TGTGCCAGCAGCTTAGGGACTTTGTATGGC.